A selection of T cell receptor beta chains follows, all from one sample in a study of STAT5B mutations in CD4+ large granular lymphocyte leukemia. Profiled with immunoSEQ multiplex PCR; TCRdb holds only in-frame clones, not every one. Of under 35,000 clones listed, less than 90% are singletons. The sequencing sample was made of CD4+ T cells from blood buffy coats. The origin of the receptors is a human donor in good health. CDR3s include the opening cysteine and the closing phenylalanine or tryptophan. The D gene is left open where the match is weak. Some rows have no size entry. The others give once, few or many, or a class for an expanded clone.

>TRBD1|TRBV18|TRBJ2-6|.
TGTGCCAGCTCACCGTCAGGGGGAGTGGGGGCCAACGTCCTGACTTTC
CASSPSGGVGANVLTF
>.|TRBV27|TRBJ2-1|.
TGTGCCAGCACCCATTATCAGGCTAGCAGGAATGAGCAGTTCTTC
CASTHYQASRNEQFF
>TRBD2|TRBV29-1|TRBJ2-1|.
TGCAGCGTTGATTTAGCGGGAGGAGCCAATGAGCAGTTCTTC
CSVDLAGGANEQFF
>.|TRBV30|TRBJ2-7|.
TGTGCCTGGTCGAGACGGACCCACTACGAGCAGTACTTC
CAWSRRTHYEQYF
>.|TRBV2|TRBJ2-5|.
TGTGCCAGCAAGGGGACTTACCTACAAGAGACCCAGTACTTC
CASKGTYLQETQYF
>TRBD1|TRBV6-5|TRBJ2-1|.
TGTGCCAGCAGAAAGGACAGGGACTACAATGAGCAGTTCTTC
CASRKDRDYNEQFF
>.|TRBV28|TRBJ2-7|.
TGTGCCAGCAGTTCCCCCTCGGCACCTCCCATCTACGAGCAGTACTTC
CASSSPSAPPIYEQYF
>.|TRBV19|TRBJ1-2|.
TGTGCCAGTAGTATAACCGGGACGGGGGCGAGCGGCTACACCTTC
CASSITGTGASGYTF
>TRBD2|TRBV5-8|TRBJ2-7|.
TGTGCCAGCAGCTTGGATCTAGCGGGAGGTCAGACCTACGAGCAGTACTTC
CASSLDLAGGQTYEQYF
>.|TRBV11-3|TRBJ2-3|.
TGTGCCAGCAGCTTTCAAAGCCCAGATACGCAGTATTTT
CASSFQSPDTQYF
>.|TRBV28|TRBJ2-7|.
TGTGCCAGCAGTAAGCCTAACCAATACCGAGCCCACTTC
CASSKPNQYRAHF
>.|TRBV28|TRBJ2-3|.
TGTGCCAGCAGTTTGAAGACAGAGGGCACAGATACGCAGTATTTT
CASSLKTEGTDTQYF
>TRBD1|TRBV28|TRBJ1-2|.
TGTGCCAGCCGGACAGGGCAGAATATGAAGGGCTACACCTTC
CASRTGQNMKGYTF
>.|TRBV7-9|TRBJ1-1|.
TGTGCCAGCAGCTTGGGCAGGAACACTGAAGCTTTCTTT
CASSLGRNTEAFF
>.|TRBV30|TRBJ2-7|.
TGTGCCTGGGGCCAGTACGAGCAGTACTTC
CAWGQYEQYF
>.|TRBV27|TRBJ1-1|.
TGTGCCAGATATTGGTTCGGGATGGGAACTGAAGCTTTCTTT
CARYWFGMGTEAFF
>.|TRBV7-6|TRBJ2-2|.
TGTGCCAGCAGCTTAGACAGGGGAGGGAACACCGGGGAGCTGTTTTTT
CASSLDRGGNTGELFF
>.|TRBV25-1|TRBJ1-4|.
TGTGCCAGCAGTTATTCCTCGAGGGAAAAACTGTTTTTT
CASSYSSREKLFF
>TRBD1|TRBV18|TRBJ2-1|.
TGTGCCAGCTCACCAGGGACAGCCTACAATGAGCAGTTCTTC
CASSPGTAYNEQFF
>.|TRBV27|TRBJ1-1|.
TGTGCCAGCAGCAATAGGGTACCGACTGAAGCTTTCTTT
CASSNRVPTEAFF
>.|TRBV27|TRBJ2-1|.
TGTGCCAGCAGTTCCCCCCCTAGCCTGGAGTTCTTC
CASSSPPSLEFF
>.|TRBV30|TRBJ2-5|.
TGTGCCTGGAGTGTACTTGTAGGGGGAGGCGGCGGGAGCAGTGGGGAGACCCAGTACTTC
CAWSVLVGGGGGSSGETQYF
>.|TRBV28|TRBJ1-2|.
TGTGCCAGCAGTATCCCCCGAACCCCGGACAGAAACTATGGCTACACCTTC
CASSIPRTPDRNYGYTF
>TRBD1|TRBV19|TRBJ2-2|.
TGTGCCAGTAGTGAACAGGGGTACTCCGCCGGGGAGCTGTTTTTT
CASSEQGYSAGELFF
>.|TRBV5-1|TRBJ2-2|.
TGCGCCAGCAGCTTACAGGGCCCCTCGAACACCGGGGAGCTGTTTTTT
CASSLQGPSNTGELFF
>TRBD1|TRBV30|TRBJ2-7|.
TGTGCCTGGAGTACCCCTGGCAGGGGGCACTCCTACGAGCAGTACTTC
CAWSTPGRGHSYEQYF
>TRBD2|TRBV11-2|TRBJ2-3|.
TGTGCCAGCAGCCCCACGGGGGGGCGCGGCGCAGATACGCAGTATTTT
CASSPTGGRGADTQYF
>TRBD2|TRBV18|TRBJ2-7|once
TGTGCCAGCTCACCACGGCAGTTGTCACGGGGGGTCCACGAGCAGTACTTC
CASSPRQLSRGVHEQYF
>.|TRBV28|TRBJ1-5|once
TGTGCCAGCAGTTTCCGACCGGGACCAAATCAGCCCCAGCATTTT
CASSFRPGPNQPQHF
>TRBD1|TRBV2|TRBJ1-2|few
TGTGCCAGCAGTGAAGCTGGGACAGGGACCTTC
CASSEAGTGTF
>.|TRBV18|TRBJ2-5|.
TGTGCCAGCTCACCATGGGGAGAGACCCAGTACTTC
CASSPWGETQYF
>.|TRBV2|TRBJ1-5|.
TGTGCCAGCAGTGACAGGTGGGCTCAGCCCCAGCATTTT
CASSDRWAQPQHF
>.|TRBV11-3|TRBJ2-2|.
TGTGCCAGCAGCCTTCAGATTGGCGGGGAGCTGTTTTTT
CASSLQIGGELFF
>.|TRBV10-1|TRBJ1-2|few
TGCGCCAGCAGCCCAGACGGAATCCGTGGCTACACCTTC
CASSPDGIRGYTF
>.|TRBV11-3|TRBJ2-3|.
TGTGCCAGCCAAAGGGCGTCCCTGAGCACAGATACGCAGTATTTT
CASQRASLSTDTQYF